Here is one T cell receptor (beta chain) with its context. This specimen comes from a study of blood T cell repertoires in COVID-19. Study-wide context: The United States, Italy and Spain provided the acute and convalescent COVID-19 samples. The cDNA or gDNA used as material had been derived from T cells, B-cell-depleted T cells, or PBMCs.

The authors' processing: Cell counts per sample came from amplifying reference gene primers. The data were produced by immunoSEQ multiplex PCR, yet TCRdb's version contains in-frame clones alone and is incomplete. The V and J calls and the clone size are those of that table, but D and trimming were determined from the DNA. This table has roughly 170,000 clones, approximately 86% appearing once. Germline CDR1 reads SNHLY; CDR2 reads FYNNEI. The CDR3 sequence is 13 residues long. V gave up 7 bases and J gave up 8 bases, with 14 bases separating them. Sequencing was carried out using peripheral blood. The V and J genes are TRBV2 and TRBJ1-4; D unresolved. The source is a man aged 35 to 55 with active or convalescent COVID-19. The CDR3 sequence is CASIKLPGEKLFF. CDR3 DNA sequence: TGTGCCAGCATAAAGTTGCCGGGGGAAAAACTGTTTTTT.